This T cell receptor beta chain was found in a study of PD-1 blockade in mismatch repair-deficient tumors. On the study more broadly: Enrolled about 2013-2016, patients had progressing, pretreated mismatch repair-deficient cancers of approximately 13 types.

All patients were mismatch repair deficient, assessed by either PCR or immunohistochemistry. This CDR3 is 14 amino acids long. Trimming cost V 4 bases and J 7 bases; bases outside gene matches: 11. The germline V gene has CDR1 SQVTM and CDR2 ANQGSEA. Sequenced by immunoSEQ multiplex PCR; TCRdb stores in-frame clones only, minus some. The table has some 130,000 clones, about nine tenths seen once. The chain recombines TRBV29-1 with TRBJ2-5, with 8 bases lining up with TRBD2. The source is an adult with mismatch repair-deficient cancer. Sequenced material: peripheral blood, taken approximately 69 weeks after starting pembrolizumab. In DNA form, the CDR3 reads TGCAGCGTTGGAGACTCGGGGGGGGCAAGGACCCAGTACTTC. Translation: CSVGDSGGARTQYF.